This T cell receptor (beta chain) originates from a study of blood T cell repertoires in COVID-19. Study at large: There were acute and convalescent COVID-19 samples, and they came from the United States, Italy and Spain. PBMCs, B-cell-depleted T cells, or T cells provided the cDNA or gDNA that made up the material.

Per the original methods: Amplification from reference gene primers served as the basis for estimated nucleated cell counts. TCRdb keeps only in-frame clones here, not all; method: immunoSEQ multiplex PCR. The DNA gave D and trimming, while V, J and clone size come from that table. The sample holds a few hundred thousand clones, 70% to 90% seen once. This clonotype originated in a woman in her fifties or sixties with COVID-19, enrolled during active disease. Sequences were obtained from peripheral blood.

CDR3 sequence: CASSSGPGSENQPQHF. The CDR3 bases are TGCGCCAGCAGCTCCGGACCGGGAAGTGAGAATCAGCCCCAGCATTTT. This chain links TRBV5-1 with TRBJ1-5; D unclear. Germline V gene sequence: CDR1 SGHRS, CDR2 YFSETQ. With 3 bases removed from V and 4 bases from J, the gap between germline ends came to 17 bases. The CDR3 totals 16 residues. Combining the CDR3 with reference TRBV5-1 and TRBJ1-5 gives the whole variable domain KAGVTQTPRYLIKTRGQQVTLSCSPISGHRSVSWYQQTPGQGLQFLFEYFSETQRNKGNFPGRFSGRQFSNSRSEMNVSTLELGDSALYLCASSSGPGSENQPQHFGDGTRLSIL.